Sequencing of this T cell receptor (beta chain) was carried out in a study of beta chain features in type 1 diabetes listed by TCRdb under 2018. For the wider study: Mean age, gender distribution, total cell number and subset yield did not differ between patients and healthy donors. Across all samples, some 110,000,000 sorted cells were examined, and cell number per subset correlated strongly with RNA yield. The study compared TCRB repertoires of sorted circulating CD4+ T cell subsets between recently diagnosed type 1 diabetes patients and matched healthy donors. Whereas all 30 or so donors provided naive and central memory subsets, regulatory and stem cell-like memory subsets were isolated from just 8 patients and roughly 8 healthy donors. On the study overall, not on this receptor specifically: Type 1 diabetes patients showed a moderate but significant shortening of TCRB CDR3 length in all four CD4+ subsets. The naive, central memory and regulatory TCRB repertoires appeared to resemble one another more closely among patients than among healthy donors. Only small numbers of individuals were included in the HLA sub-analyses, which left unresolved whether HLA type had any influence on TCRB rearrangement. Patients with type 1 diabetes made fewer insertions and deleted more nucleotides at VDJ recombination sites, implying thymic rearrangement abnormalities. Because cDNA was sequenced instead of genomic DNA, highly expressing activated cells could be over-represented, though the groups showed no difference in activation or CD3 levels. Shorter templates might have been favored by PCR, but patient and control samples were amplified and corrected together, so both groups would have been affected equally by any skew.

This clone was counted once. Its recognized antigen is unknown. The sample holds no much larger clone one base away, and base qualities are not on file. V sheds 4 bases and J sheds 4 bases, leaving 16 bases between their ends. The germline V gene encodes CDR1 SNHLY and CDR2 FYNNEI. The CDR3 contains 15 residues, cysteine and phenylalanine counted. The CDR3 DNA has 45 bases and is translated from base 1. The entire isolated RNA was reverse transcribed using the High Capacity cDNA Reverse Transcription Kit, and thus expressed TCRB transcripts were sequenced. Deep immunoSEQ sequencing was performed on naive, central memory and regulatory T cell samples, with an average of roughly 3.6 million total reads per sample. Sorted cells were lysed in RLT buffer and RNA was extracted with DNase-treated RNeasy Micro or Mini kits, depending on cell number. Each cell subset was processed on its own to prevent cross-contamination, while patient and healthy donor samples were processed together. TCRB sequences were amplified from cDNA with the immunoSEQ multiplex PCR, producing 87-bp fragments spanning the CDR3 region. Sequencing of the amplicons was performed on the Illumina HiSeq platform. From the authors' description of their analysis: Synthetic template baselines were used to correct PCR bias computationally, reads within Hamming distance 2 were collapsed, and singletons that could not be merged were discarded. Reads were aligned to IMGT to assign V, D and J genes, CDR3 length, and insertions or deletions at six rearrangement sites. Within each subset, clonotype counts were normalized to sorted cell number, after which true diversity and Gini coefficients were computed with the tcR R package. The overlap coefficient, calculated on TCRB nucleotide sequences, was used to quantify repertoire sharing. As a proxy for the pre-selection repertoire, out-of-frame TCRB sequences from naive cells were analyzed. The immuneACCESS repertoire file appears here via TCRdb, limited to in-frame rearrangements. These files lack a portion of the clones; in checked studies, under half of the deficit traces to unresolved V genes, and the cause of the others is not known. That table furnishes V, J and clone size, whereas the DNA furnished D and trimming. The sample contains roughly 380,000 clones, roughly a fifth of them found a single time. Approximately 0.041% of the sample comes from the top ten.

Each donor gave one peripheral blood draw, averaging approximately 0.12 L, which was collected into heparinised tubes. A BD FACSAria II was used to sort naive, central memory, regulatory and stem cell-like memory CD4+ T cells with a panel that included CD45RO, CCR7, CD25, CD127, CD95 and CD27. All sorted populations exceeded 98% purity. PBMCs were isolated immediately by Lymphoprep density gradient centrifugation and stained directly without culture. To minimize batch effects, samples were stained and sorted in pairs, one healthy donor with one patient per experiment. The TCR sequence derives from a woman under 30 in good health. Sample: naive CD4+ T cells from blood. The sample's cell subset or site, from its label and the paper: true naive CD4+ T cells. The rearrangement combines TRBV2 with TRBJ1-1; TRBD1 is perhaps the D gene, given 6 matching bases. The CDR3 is CASSATGSLSTEAFF. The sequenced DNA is TGTGCCAGCAGTGCTACAGGGTCCCTGAGCACTGAAGCTTTCTTT.